This T cell receptor (beta chain) was sequenced for a study of Ad26.COV2.S vaccination and SARS-CoV-2 variants. Study overall: This donor came from the COV1001 trial of Ad26.COV2.S. The authors gave Ad26.COV2.S intramuscularly, either once or twice 56 days apart.

Comment on this clone: Its antigen is not known.

Study-wide points: Spike-specific TCR breadth was greater in vaccine than placebo recipients.

Treatment of the sample: 19 received Ad26.COV2.S at low or high dose, single or two shots; 5 received placebo; per-sample allocation not given. Samples came from day 63 after the first vaccine or placebo injection. Expressing Wuhan-strain SARS-CoV-2 spike, an Ad26 vector served as the vaccine. Data came from immunoSEQ multiplex PCR; TCRdb stores just in-frame clones and leaves some out. Found here are around 300,000 clones, 85% to 90% of them singletons; the top ten hold about 5.4%. Germline V gene sequence: CDR1 MNHNS, CDR2 SASEGT. V shed 3 bases, J shed 4 bases, and the junction held 12 bases outside the gene matches. The CDR3 extends over 17 amino acids.

The chain is built from TRBV6-1 and TRBJ2-1; 7 positions match TRBD2. The sequence derives from a person between 18 and 59 years old who received the Ad26.COV2.S COVID-19 vaccine or a placebo. Specimen: peripheral blood, collected in a trial of Ad26.COV2.S vaccine versus placebo. The CDR3: CASSDYISGRVYNEQFF. Here the CDR3 DNA reads TGTGCCAGCAGTGATTACATTAGCGGGCGTGTTTACAATGAGCAGTTCTTC.